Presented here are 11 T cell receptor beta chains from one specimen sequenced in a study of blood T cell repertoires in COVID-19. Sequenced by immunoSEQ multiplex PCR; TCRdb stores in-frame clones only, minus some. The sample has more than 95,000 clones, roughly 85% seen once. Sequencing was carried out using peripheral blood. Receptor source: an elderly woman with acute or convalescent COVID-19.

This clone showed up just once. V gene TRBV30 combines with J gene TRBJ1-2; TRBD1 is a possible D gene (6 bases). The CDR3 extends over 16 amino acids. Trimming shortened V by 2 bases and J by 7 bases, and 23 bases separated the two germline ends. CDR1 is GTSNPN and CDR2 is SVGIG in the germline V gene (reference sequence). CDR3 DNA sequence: TGTGCCTGGAGTCCCCCACGGGGGGGCGGATCGGGTGGCTACACCTTC. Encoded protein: CAWSPPRGGGSGGYTF.

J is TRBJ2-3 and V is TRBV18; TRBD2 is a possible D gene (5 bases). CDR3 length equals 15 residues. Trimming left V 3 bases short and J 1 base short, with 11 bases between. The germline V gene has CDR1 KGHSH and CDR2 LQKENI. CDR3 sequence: CASSPAGVGTDTQYF. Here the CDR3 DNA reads TGTGCCAGCTCACCCGCCGGGGTCGGCACAGATACGCAGTATTTT.

CDR3 region: CASSFTGTGLRRGGETQYF. CDR3 nucleotide sequence: TGTGCCAGCAGCTTCACCGGGACAGGTCTACGGAGGGGGGGAGAGACCCAGTACTTC. J is TRBJ2-5 and V is TRBV11-3, with D perhaps TRBD1 (8 bases). Trimming left V 3 bases short and J 4 bases short, with 27 bases between. The CDR3 has 19 residues. Per germline, CDR1 SGHNT and CDR2 YENEEA.

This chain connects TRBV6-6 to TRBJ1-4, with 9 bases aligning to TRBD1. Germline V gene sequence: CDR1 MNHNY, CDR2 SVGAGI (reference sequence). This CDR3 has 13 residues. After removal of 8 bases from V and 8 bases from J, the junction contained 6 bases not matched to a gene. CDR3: CASSGTGKEKLFF. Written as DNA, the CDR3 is TGTGCCAGCTCCGGGACAGGGAAGGAAAAACTGTTTTTT.

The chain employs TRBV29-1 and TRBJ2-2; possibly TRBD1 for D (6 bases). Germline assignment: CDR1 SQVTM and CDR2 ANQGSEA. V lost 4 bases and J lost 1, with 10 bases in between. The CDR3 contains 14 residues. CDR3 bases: TGCAGCGTTGCGGGGACACAGAACACCGGGGAGCTGTTTTTT. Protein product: CSVAGTQNTGELFF.

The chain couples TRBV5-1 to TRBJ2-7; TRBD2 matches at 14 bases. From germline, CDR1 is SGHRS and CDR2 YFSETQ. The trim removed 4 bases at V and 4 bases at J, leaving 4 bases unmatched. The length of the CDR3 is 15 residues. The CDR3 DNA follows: TGCGCCAGCAGCCCAAGGACTAGCGGGAGGTACGAGCAGTACTTC. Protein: CASSPRTSGRYEQYF.

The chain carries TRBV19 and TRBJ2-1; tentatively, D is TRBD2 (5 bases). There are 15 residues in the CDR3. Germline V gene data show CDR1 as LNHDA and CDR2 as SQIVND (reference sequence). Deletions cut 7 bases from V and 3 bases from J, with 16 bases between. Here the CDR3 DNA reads TGTGCCAGTACCCTATTAAACGGGGACTACAATGAGCAGTTCTTC. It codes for CASTLLNGDYNEQFF.

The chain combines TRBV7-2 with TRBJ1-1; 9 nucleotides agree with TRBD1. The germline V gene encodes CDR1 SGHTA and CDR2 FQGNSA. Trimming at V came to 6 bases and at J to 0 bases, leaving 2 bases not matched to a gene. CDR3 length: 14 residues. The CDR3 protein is CASRGQGMNTEAFF. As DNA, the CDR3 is TGTGCCAGCAGGGGACAGGGCATGAACACTGAAGCTTTCTTT.

DNA for the CDR3: TGTGCCACCAGTGACTCCGGGACTAGCGGGAGTTTCACAGATACGCAGTATTTT. Protein sequence: CATSDSGTSGSFTDTQYF. The chain has TRBV24-1 and TRBJ2-3, with 14 positions matching TRBD2. Germline lookup yields CDR1 KGHDR and CDR2 SFDVKD. V shed 4 bases, J shed 2 bases, and the junction held 7 bases outside the gene matches. This CDR3 has 18 amino acids.

The CDR3 loop is CASSILQAPGNQPQHF. The DNA of the CDR3 is TGTGCCAGTAGTATACTACAGGCGCCGGGTAATCAGCCCCAGCATTTT. The genes are TRBV19 and TRBJ1-5, with D perhaps TRBD1 (5 bases). Germline CDR1 is LNHDA and CDR2 is SQIVND (reference sequence). V was shortened by 2 bases and J by 4 bases, with 15 bases between the two germline ends. The length of the CDR3 is 16 residues.

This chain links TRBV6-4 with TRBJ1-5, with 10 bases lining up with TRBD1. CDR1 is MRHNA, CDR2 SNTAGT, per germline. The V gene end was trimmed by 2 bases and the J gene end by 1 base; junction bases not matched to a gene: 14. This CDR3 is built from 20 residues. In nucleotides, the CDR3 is TGTGCCAGCAGTGACCGCCGGACAGGGGGACTATTTGGGAGCAATCAGCCCCAGCATTTT. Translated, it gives CASSDRRTGGLFGSNQPQHF.